The following is a TCR beta chain sequence with its context. What it recognizes is unknown. Unique molecular identifiers were built into the TCRbeta library. TCRdb re-called the PCR reads with MiXCR, one entry per CDR3 protein. The data show hundreds of thousands of distinct CDR3 sequences, around 15% seen once. The data were obtained in a study of T-cell reconstitution after alpha-beta-depleted transplantation in children. CDR1 is MNHNS, CDR2 SASEGT, per germline. The CDR3 contains 17 residues. V lost 1 base and J lost 7, with 19 bases in between. The study's findings and limits: Newly produced T cells mostly accounted for T-cell counts and diversity one year post-transplant.

The sequencing here drew on PBMCs, mostly from graft donor cells, taken 360 days after TCRalphabeta/CD19-depleted stem cell transplant. The sequence came from a male patient under 18 who had a stem cell transplant for acute lymphoblastic leukemia, so the T cells may come from the graft donor. The chain carries TRBV6-1 and TRBJ2-2; TRBD2 might be the D (6 bases). The CDR3 DNA reads as TGTGCCAGCAGTGAAGAAGCAGTGGCTAGCGATGGCGGGGAGCTGTTTTTT. It specifies CASSEEAVASDGGELFF.